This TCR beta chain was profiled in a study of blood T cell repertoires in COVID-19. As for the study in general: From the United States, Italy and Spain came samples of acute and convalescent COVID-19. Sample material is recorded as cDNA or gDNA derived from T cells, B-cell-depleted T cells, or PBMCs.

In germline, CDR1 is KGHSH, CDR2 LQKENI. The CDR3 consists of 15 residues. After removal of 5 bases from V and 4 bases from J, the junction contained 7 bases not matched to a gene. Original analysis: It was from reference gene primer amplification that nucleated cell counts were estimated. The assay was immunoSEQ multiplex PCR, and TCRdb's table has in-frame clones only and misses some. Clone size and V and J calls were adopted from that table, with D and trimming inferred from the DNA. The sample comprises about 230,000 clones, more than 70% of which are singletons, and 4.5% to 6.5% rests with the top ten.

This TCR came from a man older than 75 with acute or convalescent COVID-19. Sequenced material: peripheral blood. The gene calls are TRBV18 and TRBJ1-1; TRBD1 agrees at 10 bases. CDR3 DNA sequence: TGTGCCAGCTCAGAAGGACAGGGGGAGTTCACTGAAGCTTTCTTT. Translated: CASSEGQGEFTEAFF.